This T cell receptor (beta chain) was sequenced in a study of T cells in Graves' hyperthyroidism and ophthalmopathy. In making diagnoses, clinical symptoms, serum thyroxine and TRAb, thyroid ultrasound and orbital computed tomography were all used. This clonotype was seen ten or more times. The germline CDR1 and CDR2 sequences are SGHRS and YFSETQ. CDR3 size: 16 residues. Trimming at V came to 4 bases and at J to 8 bases, leaving 14 bases not matched to a gene. RNA transcripts were the template for amplifying TCR beta CDR3 regions. In the first-round RT-PCR of the TCR CDR3, the HTBI primer set was used. A single record per CDR3 protein comes from TCRdb applying MiXCR to the multiplex PCR reads. This sample has some 500,000 distinct CDR3 sequences, with approximately 15% found just once.

V usage is TRBV5-1 and J usage is TRBJ2-1; 8 nucleotides match TRBD1. This receptor was identified in a woman under 30 with Graves' hyperthyroidism. The sample taken for sequencing was blood. CDR3 loop: CASSPRWTGRGDEQFF. Written as DNA, the CDR3 is TGCGCCAGCAGCCCCAGATGGACAGGGAGAGGCGATGAGCAGTTCTTC.